One T cell receptor beta chain is described in this entry. Its antigen is currently unknown. The data were taken from a study of monozygotic twins with inflammatory bowel disease. Study results and limitations: Discrimination among different T cell subtypes was not achievable. Versus healthy twins, IBD patients showed fewer clonotypes shared with others, especially with disease activity.

With the 5' RACE reads reprocessed, TCRdb shows one record per CDR3 protein and no DNA. The sample yields 400,000 to 500,000 distinct CDR3 sequences, of which the top ten take up around 2.5%. Germline values: CDR1 MNHEY, CDR2 SMNVEV (reference sequence). The CDR3 length is 12 residues. This chain uses TRBV27 with TRBJ1-5. The sequencing sample was made of blood. This TCR was sampled from a human donor with ulcerative colitis or Crohn's disease, or a healthy co-twin of an affected twin (not recorded which). CDR3 region: CASSSNNQPQHF.